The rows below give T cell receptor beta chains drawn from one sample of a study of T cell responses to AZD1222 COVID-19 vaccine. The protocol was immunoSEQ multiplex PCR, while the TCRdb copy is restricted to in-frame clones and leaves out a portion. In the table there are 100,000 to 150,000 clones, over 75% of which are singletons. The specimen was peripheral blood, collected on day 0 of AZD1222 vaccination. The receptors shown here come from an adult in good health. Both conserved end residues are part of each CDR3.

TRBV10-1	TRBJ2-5	CASSEVGGETQYF
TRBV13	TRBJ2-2	CASSLGQGAGTGELFF
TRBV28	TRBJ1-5	CASTTIGYSNQPQHF
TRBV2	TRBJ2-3	CASSVPATGTDTQYF
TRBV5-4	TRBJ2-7	CASSLRGAIFEQYF
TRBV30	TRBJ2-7	CAWSGTPVPYEQYF
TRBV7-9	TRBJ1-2	CASSLDGYGYTF
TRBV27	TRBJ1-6	CASSLRGEITLHF
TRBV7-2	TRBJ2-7	CASSLAGPPIEQYF
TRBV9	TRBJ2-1	CASSVSGGQYNEQFF
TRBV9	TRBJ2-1	CASSYSGTAYNEQFF
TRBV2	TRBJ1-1	CASSELDGNTEAFF
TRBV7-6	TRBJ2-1	CASSLLTLAGGNSYNEQFF
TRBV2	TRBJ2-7	CASRRAIAYEQYF
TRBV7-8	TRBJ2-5	CASSPGTSGFQETQYF
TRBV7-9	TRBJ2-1	CASSSYPSYNEQFF
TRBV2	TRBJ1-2	CASNGIDGYTF
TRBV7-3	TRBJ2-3	CASSTLAGDIDTQYF